The rows below give T cell receptor beta chains drawn from one sample of a study of low-dose radiotherapy and immunotherapy resistance in tumors. TCRdb itself ran the reads through MiXCR, one entry per CDR3 protein. This repertoire shows about 46,000 distinct CDR3 sequences, about 10% found once; its top ten account for approximately 6.2%. The specimen was PBMCs, collected before treatment. Every receptor here comes from a female donor with ovarian cancer. Each CDR3 is given with its conserved first and last residue. The D gene is left open where the match is weak. Size is omitted from some rows. Given values are once, few, many or a class for expanded clones.

clone size | J gene | D gene | V gene | CDR3 DNA | CDR3 protein
many | TRBJ2-7 | - | TRBV2 | TGTGCCAGCAGTCGGACCTACGAGCAGTACTTC | CASSRTYEQYF
once | TRBJ1-2 | - | TRBV29-1 | TGCAGCGTTGAAAACATCAACTATGGCTACACCTTC | CSVENINYGYTF
many | TRBJ1-3 | - | TRBV10-3 | TGTGCCATCAGTGAGTCATATGGAACTGGAAACACCATATATTTT | CAISESYGTGNTIYF
many | TRBJ1-3 | - | TRBV9 | TGTGCCAGCAGTTCCCAACCGGGGCCAATCTCTGGAAACACCATATATTTT | CASSSQPGPISGNTIYF
- | TRBJ2-1 | - | TRBV23-1 | TGCGCCAGCAGTCAATCTGACGGCGACAAGAGCTACAATGAGCAGTTCTTC | CASSQSDGDKSYNEQFF
many | TRBJ1-1 | - | TRBV20-1 | TGCAGTGCTAGAGATGTAGTTTTGAACACTGAAGCTTTCTTT | CSARDVVLNTEAFF
many | TRBJ1-1 | - | TRBV12-3/TRBV12-4 | TGTGCCATCAGGGTCATGAACACTGAAGCTTTCTTT | CAIRVMNTEAFF
- | TRBJ2-3 | - | TRBV20-1 | TGCAGTGCTAGAGGGGGGGCCCCAGATACGCAGTATTTT | CSARGGAPDTQYF
many | TRBJ2-1 | TRBD2 | TRBV28 | TGTGCCAGCAGTTCCATCCAACCGGGACTAGCGGGAGGGAGCTCCTACAATGAGCAGTTCTTC | CASSSIQPGLAGGSSYNEQFF
many | TRBJ2-1 | TRBD2 | TRBV6-1 | TGTGCCAGCAGAGCGGGGGGTGAGCAGTTCTTC | CASRAGGEQFF
many | TRBJ2-3 | TRBD2 | TRBV10-1 | TGCGCCAGCCCGGTAGCGGGAGGGAGCACAGATACGCAGTATTTT | CASPVAGGSTDTQYF
many | TRBJ1-5 | TRBD1 | TRBV4-2 | TGTGCCAGCAGCCATGTAACGGGACAGGGGGATGGCAATCAGCCCCAGCATTTT | CASSHVTGQGDGNQPQHF
many | TRBJ1-4 | - | TRBV29-1 | TGCAGCGTTGTAAAGGGCGGCGATGAAAAACTGTTTTTT | CSVVKGGDEKLFF
many | TRBJ1-4 | - | TRBV7-2 | TGTGCCAGCAGCTTAGAGGTCGGGCAGGCCGGGAAACTGTTTTTT | CASSLEVGQAGKLFF
medium-sized | TRBJ2-7 | TRBD1 | TRBV5-1 | TGCGCCAGCAGCTTCTCGACAGGGACGATTCGCGAGCAGTACTTC | CASSFSTGTIREQYF
many | TRBJ2-2 | TRBD2 | TRBV9 | TGTGCCAGCAGCGTAGTACCTAGCGGGGCCGGGGGCGGGGAGCTGTTTTTT | CASSVVPSGAGGGELFF
many | TRBJ1-2 | - | TRBV28 | TGTGCCAGCAGTTCGCCAGGGGGCTACACCTTC | CASSSPGGYTF
many | TRBJ2-1 | TRBD2 | TRBV5-1 | TGCGCCAGCAGAAGACTAGCGGGGGACAATGAGCAGTTCTTC | CASRRLAGDNEQFF
many | TRBJ1-1 | - | TRBV18 | TGTGCCAGCTCCCCGGGGGGACTCATGAACACTGAAGCTTTCTTT | CASSPGGLMNTEAFF
many | TRBJ2-1 | - | TRBV29-1 | TGCAGCGCCGGGACCCGACAGACCCTGGATGAGCAGTTCTTC | CSAGTRQTLDEQFF
- | TRBJ2-5 | - | TRBV4-1 | TGCGCCAGCAGCCAAGGAGGAGTACTCCCACAAGAGACCCAGTACTTC | CASSQGGVLPQETQYF
- | TRBJ2-2 | - | TRBV10-1 | - | CASPGTGGQGELFFF
- | TRBJ2-7 | TRBD1 | TRBV9 | TGTGCCAGCAGCGCAGGGGGACAGGGCCACGAGCAGTACTTC | CASSAGGQGHEQYF
many | TRBJ2-3 | TRBD2 | TRBV6-1 | TGTGCCAGCAGCCGACTAGCGGCGGGCACAGATACGCAGTATTTT | CASSRLAAGTDTQYF
many | TRBJ2-2 | - | TRBV4-1 | TGCGCCAGCAGCCAAGATGGGCTAATAAACGGGGAGCTGTTTTTT | CASSQDGLINGELFF
many | TRBJ1-5 | TRBD1 | TRBV2 | TGTGCCAGCAATGCAGGGGGTGGGTATCAGCCCCAGCATTTT | CASNAGGGYQPQHF
many | TRBJ2-3 | TRBD1 | TRBV25-1 | TGTGCCAGCAGTCTAAGTCGGGGACAGGGTATGACAGATACGCAGTATTTT | CASSLSRGQGMTDTQYF
few | TRBJ2-7 | - | TRBV7-8 | TGTGCCAGCAGCTTAGGGGCAAAGGACAGCTCCTACGAGCAGTACTTC | CASSLGAKDSSYEQYF
many | TRBJ2-2 | TRBD2 | TRBV5-4 | TGTGCCAGCAGGCTAGCGGGATTGAACACCGGGGAGCTGTTTTTT | CASRLAGLNTGELFF
many | TRBJ1-1 | - | TRBV27 | TGTGCCAGCAGTTTTGGGGATTCCACTGAAGCTTTCTTT | CASSFGDSTEAFF
many | TRBJ2-2 | TRBD1 | TRBV18 | TGTGCCAGCTCGACCGAGACAGGGCCCGGGGAGCTGTTTTTT | CASSTETGPGELFF
many | TRBJ2-7 | TRBD1 | TRBV6-5 | TGTGCCAGCAGTGACGCCGGGACAGGGATAGACGAGCAGTACTTC | CASSDAGTGIDEQYF
many | TRBJ2-6 | - | TRBV21-1 | TGTGCCAGCAGCAAAGCTGAAGTCTCTGGGGCCAACGTCCTGACTTTC | CASSKAEVSGANVLTF
many | TRBJ1-6 | - | TRBV12-3/TRBV12-4 | TGTGCCAGCAGTAGCGGCAATTCACCCCTCCACTTT | CASSSGNSPLHF
many | TRBJ2-1 | - | TRBV19 | TGTGCCAGTAGTATAGGTTCGGGGAGCAATGAGCAGTTCTTC | CASSIGSGSNEQFF